This TCR beta chain was sequenced during a study of identical twins. Study-wide points: Insertion counts were lower in abundant cord blood beta clonotypes, a trend that memory repertoires did not show. Monozygotic twins shared more out-of-frame TCR alpha than recombination models predicted.

TCRdb re-analysed the 5' RACE reads in MiXCR, keeping a single row per CDR3 protein. The sample shows a few hundred thousand distinct CDR3 sequences, 13% to 15% of them seen only once. For this clonotype: Antigen specificity is unknown.

The CDR3 runs 15 residues. Trimming took 6 bases from V and 0 from J, leaving 11 bases between them. In germline, CDR1 is MNHNS, CDR2 SASEGT. This same sample was also part of a study on yellow fever vaccine responses in identical twins.

Sequencing input: CD4+ T cells sorted from blood. This clonotype originated in a woman aged 18-29 years in good health. The chain recombines TRBV6-1 with TRBJ1-4; D remains ambiguous. The CDR3, as DNA: TGTGCCAGCAGCTCTAGGACTGCAACTAATGAAAAACTGTTTTTT. Residues: CASSSRTATNEKLFF.